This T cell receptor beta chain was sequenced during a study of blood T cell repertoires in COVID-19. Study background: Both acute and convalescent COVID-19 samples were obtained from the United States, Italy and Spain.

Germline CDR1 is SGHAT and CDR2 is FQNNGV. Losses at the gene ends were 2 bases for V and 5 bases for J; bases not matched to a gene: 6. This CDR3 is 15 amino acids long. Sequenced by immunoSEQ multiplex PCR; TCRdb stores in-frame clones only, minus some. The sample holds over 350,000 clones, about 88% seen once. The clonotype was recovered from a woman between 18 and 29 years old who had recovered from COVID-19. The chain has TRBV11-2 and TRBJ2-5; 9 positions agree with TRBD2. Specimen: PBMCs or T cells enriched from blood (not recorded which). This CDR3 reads CASSLRAGGAETQYF. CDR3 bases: TGTGCCAGCAGCTTAAGGGCGGGGGGGGCGGAGACCCAGTACTTC.